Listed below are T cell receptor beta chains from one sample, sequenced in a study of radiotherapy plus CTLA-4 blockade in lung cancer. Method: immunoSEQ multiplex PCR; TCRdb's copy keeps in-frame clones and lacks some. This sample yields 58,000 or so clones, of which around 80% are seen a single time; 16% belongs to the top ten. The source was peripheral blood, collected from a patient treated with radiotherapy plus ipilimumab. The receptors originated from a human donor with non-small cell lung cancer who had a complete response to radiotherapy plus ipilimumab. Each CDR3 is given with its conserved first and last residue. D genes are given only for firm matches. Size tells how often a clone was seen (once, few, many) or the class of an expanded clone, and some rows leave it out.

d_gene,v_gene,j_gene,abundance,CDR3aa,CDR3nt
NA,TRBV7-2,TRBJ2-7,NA,CASSLAPGTGYEQYF,TGTGCCAGCAGCCTAGCCCCAGGGACTGGCTACGAGCAGTACTTC
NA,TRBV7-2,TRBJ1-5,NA,CASSSTYSNQPQHF,TGTGCCAGCAGCTCAACCTATAGCAATCAGCCCCAGCATTTT
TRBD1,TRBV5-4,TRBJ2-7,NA,CASSQAGGSYEQYF,TGTGCCAGCAGCCAGGCAGGGGGCTCCTACGAGCAGTACTTC
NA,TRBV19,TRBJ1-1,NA,CASNSGSTEAFF,TGTGCCAGTAATTCGGGAAGCACTGAAGCTTTCTTT
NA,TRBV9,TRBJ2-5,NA,CASSPGGVRETQYF,TGTGCCAGCAGCCCCGGGGGAGTGAGAGAGACCCAGTACTTC
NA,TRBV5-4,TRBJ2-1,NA,CASSLGARGRGGYNEQFF,TGTGCCAGCAGCTTGGGGGCCAGAGGAAGGGGAGGCTACAATGAGCAGTTCTTC
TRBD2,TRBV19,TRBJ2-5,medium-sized,CASGPTSGGEVETQYF,TGTGCCAGTGGGCCCACTAGCGGGGGGGAGGTAGAGACCCAGTACTTC
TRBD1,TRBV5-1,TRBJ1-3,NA,CASSPEGATGNTIYF,TGCGCCAGCAGCCCCGAGGGGGCTACTGGAAACACCATATATTTT
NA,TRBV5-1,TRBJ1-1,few,CASSLILDSNRNTEAFF,TGCGCCAGCAGCTTGATACTGGACTCTAATCGGAACACTGAAGCTTTCTTT
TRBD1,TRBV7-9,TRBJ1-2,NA,CASSWGQGDYGYTF,TGTGCCAGCAGTTGGGGACAGGGTGACTATGGCTACACCTTC
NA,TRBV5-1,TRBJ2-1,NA,CASQERSGVTQFF,TGCGCCAGCCAGGAGCGCTCAGGGGTCACCCAGTTCTTC
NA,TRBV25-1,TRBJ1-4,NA,CASSEFGRQGEKLFF,TGTGCCAGCAGTGAATTCGGGAGGCAGGGTGAAAAACTGTTTTTT
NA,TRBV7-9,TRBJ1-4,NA,CASSSQMRLGAEKLFF,TGTGCCAGCAGCTCGCAAATGAGGCTTGGGGCTGAAAAACTGTTTTTT
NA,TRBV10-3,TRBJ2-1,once,CAISESGYNEQFF,TGTGCCATCAGTGAGTCCGGCTACAATGAGCAGTTCTTC
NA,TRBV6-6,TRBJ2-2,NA,CASSASNTGELFF,TGTGCCAGCAGTGCGTCGAACACCGGGGAGCTGTTTTTT
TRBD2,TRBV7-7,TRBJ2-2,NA,CASSPDGREDGELFF,TGTGCTAGCAGCCCAGACGGTCGGGAGGACGGGGAGCTGTTTTTT
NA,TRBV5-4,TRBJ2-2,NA,CASTARGSLGAGELFF,TGTGCCAGCACCGCAAGGGGCTCCTTAGGGGCCGGGGAGCTGTTTTTT
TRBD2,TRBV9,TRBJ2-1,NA,CASSVSGGVNEQFF,TGTGCCAGCAGCGTTAGCGGGGGGGTAAATGAGCAGTTCTTC
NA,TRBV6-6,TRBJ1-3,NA,CASNPGARGNTIYF,TGTGCCAGCAACCCAGGGGCGCGTGGAAACACCATATATTTT
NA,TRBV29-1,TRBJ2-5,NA,CSVDTGVWETQYF,TGCAGCGTTGATACCGGGGTTTGGGAGACCCAGTACTTC